The 11 T cell receptor beta chains in this list originate from one sample, sequenced in a study of blood T cell repertoires in COVID-19. Some clones are missing from TCRdb's copy, which holds only in-frame ones; the method was immunoSEQ multiplex PCR. The table includes roughly 200,000 clones, 80% to 90% detected once. The sample comprised PBMCs or T cells enriched from blood (not recorded which). The receptors were gathered from a woman aged 40 to 50 with acute COVID-19.

This clone was recorded once. The chain's CDR3 is CASSLRGINQPQHF. In DNA form, the CDR3 reads TGTGCCAGCAGTCTTAGGGGGATCAATCAGCCCCAGCATTTT. The V gene is TRBV6-5, the J gene TRBJ1-5, with D perhaps matching TRBD1 (6 bases). V lost 5 bases to trimming and J lost 3 bases, with 11 bases between them. This CDR3 has 14 residues. The germline gives CDR1 MNHEY, CDR2 SVGAGI.

The chain recombines TRBV5-5 with TRBJ1-4; 10 bases agree with TRBD1. The CDR3 has 20 residues. The V segment lost 4 bases and the J segment 3 bases; nucleotides outside the gene matches: 18. Germline loops: CDR1 SGHKS, CDR2 YYEKEE (reference sequence). CDR3 nucleotides: TGTGCCAGCAGCGTTGCAGGGACAGGGGATTTTTTCGTCGCTAATGAAAAACTGTTTTTT. The encoded protein is CASSVAGTGDFFVANEKLFF.

This clone is a singleton in its sample. This rearrangement joins TRBV19 to TRBJ2-5; 9 bases line up with TRBD1. CDR1 LNHDA and CDR2 SQIVND come from the germline V gene (reference sequence). The CDR3 runs to 16 residues. Trimming removed 0 bases from V and 5 bases from J; junction bases left unmatched: 7. Written as DNA, the CDR3 is TGTGCCAGTAGTATAGATGACAGGGGGAGGAGGGAGACCCAGTACTTC. Protein: CASSIDDRGRRETQYF.

The V gene is TRBV9, the J gene TRBJ1-2; TRBD1 matches at 8 bases. The length of the CDR3 is 13 residues. The germline CDR1 and CDR2 sequences are SGDLS and YYNGEE. With V trimmed by 6 bases and J by 8 bases, 9 bases remained unmatched. The CDR3: CASNPRGTGGYTF. The DNA of the CDR3 is TGTGCCAGCAACCCCCGGGGGACAGGCGGCTACACCTTC.

V and J are TRBV3-1 (or the pseudogene TRBV3-2) and TRBJ2-1, with D hard to call. The CDR3 is 11 residues long. In germline, CDR1 is LGHDT, CDR2 YNNKEL (reference sequence). V lost 2 bases, J lost 9 bases, and 5 bases lay in between. CDR3 coding DNA: TGTGCCAGCAGCCAATTCGGTGAGCAGTTCTTC. Protein: CASSQFGEQFF.

The gene calls are TRBV25-1 and TRBJ1-2; TRBD1 might be the D (6 bases). Trimming stripped 7 bases from V and 8 bases from J, with 20 bases between. The germline V gene encodes CDR1 MGHDK and CDR2 SYGVNS. This CDR3 comprises 14 residues. The CDR3 sequence: CASNGVGGLEGYTF. CDR3 DNA: TGTGCCAGCAATGGGGTTGGGGGCTTGGAGGGCTACACCTTC.

This chain links TRBV7-2 with TRBJ1-5, with D unresolved. V was trimmed by 1 base and J by 4 bases, leaving 11 bases between them. Germline V gene sequence: CDR1 SGHTA, CDR2 FQGNSA. The CDR3 is made up of 15 amino acids. The CDR3 nucleotides are TGTGCCAGCAGCTTAGACGGAGGGTGGAATCAGCCCCAGCATTTT. Its translation: CASSLDGGWNQPQHF.

CDR3 protein: CASSRGNYGYTF. The CDR3 nucleotides are TGTGCCAGCAGCAGGGGAAACTATGGCTACACCTTC. The chain recombines TRBV5-6 with TRBJ1-2, with D perhaps TRBD1 (5 bases). The ends were cut back, 4 bases at V and 2 bases at J, with 6 bases in the middle. Germline assignment: CDR1 SGHDT and CDR2 YYEEEE. The CDR3 contains 12 residues.

The chain recombines TRBV29-1 with TRBJ1-1; perhaps TRBD1 as D (6 bases). The V and J ends lost 6 bases and 4 bases respectively, with 15 bases between them. This CDR3 is built from 13 residues. CDR1 and CDR2 (germline): SQVTM, ANQGSEA. The CDR3 DNA is TGCAGCGTCCTTGGGGGCTTTCCCACTGAAGCTTTCTTT. This sequence encodes CSVLGGFPTEAFF.

The chain employs TRBV5-6 and TRBJ2-3, with TRBD2 as a possible D gene (6 bases). Per germline, CDR1 SGHDT and CDR2 YYEEEE. V lost 1 base and J lost 4, with 25 bases in between. CDR3 length: 19 residues. CDR3 residues: CASSLSYSHASAPPDTQYF. CDR3 DNA sequence: TGTGCCAGCAGCTTGTCTTACAGCCATGCTAGCGCCCCACCAGATACGCAGTATTTT.

The chain uses TRBV6-4 and TRBJ2-3, with a tentative D call TRBD2 (5 bases). V dropped 6 bases and J dropped 0 bases, with 10 bases sitting between them. CDR1 is MRHNA and CDR2 is SNTAGT in the germline V gene. There are 14 residues in the CDR3. CDR3 protein: CASSPGYSTDTQYF. For the CDR3, the DNA is TGTGCCAGCAGCCCGGGGTATAGCACAGATACGCAGTATTTT.